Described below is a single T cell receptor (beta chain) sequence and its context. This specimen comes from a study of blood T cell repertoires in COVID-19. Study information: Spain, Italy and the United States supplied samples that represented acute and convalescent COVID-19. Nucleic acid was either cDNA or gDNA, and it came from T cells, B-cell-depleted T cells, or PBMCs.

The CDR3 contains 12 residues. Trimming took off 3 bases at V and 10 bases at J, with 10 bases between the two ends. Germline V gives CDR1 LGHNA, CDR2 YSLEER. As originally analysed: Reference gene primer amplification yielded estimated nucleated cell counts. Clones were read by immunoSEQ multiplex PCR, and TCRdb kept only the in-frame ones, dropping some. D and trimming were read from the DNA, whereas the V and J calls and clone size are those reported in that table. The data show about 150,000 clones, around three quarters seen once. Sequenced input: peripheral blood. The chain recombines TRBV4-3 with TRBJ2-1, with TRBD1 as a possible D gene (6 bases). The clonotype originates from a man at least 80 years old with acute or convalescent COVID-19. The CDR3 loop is CASSHRGQEQFF. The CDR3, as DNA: TGCGCCAGCAGCCACAGGGGTCAAGAGCAGTTCTTC.